The clone carrying this TCR beta chain was seen once. Its antigen is unidentified. Generated by immunoSEQ multiplex PCR, the TCRdb table keeps only in-frame clones and is missing some. The table records approximately 70,000 clones, 80% to 95% of them present only once. The junction had 18 bases not matched to a gene; V was cut back by 6 bases and J by 7 bases. The CDR3 consists of 15 residues. Germline V gene data show CDR1 as SQVTM and CDR2 as ANQGSEA. This entry belongs to a study of OX40 agonist ivuxolimab in advanced cancers. Study details: The study gave patients intravenous ivuxolimab at 0.01 to 10 mg/kg every 2 weeks.

Whole-study results and caveats: The CD4+ and CD8+ T cells in the blood had expanded clonally by week 6 at 0.1 to 3.0 mg/kg.

On cycle 4 day 1 and cycle 7 day 1, as well as at baseline, blood was sampled. Sequencing used CD4+ or CD8+ T cells sorted from blood, obtained in a trial of the OX40 agonist ivuxolimab. The clonotype comes from an adult with an advanced solid tumor such as melanoma, head and neck, liver or kidney cancer. The chain recombines TRBV29-1 with TRBJ2-7; 7 bases agree with TRBD1. The CDR3 protein is CSVRGLGTAYEEQYF. The CDR3 DNA follows: TGCAGCGTGAGGGGGCTAGGGACGGCCTACGAAGAGCAGTACTTC.